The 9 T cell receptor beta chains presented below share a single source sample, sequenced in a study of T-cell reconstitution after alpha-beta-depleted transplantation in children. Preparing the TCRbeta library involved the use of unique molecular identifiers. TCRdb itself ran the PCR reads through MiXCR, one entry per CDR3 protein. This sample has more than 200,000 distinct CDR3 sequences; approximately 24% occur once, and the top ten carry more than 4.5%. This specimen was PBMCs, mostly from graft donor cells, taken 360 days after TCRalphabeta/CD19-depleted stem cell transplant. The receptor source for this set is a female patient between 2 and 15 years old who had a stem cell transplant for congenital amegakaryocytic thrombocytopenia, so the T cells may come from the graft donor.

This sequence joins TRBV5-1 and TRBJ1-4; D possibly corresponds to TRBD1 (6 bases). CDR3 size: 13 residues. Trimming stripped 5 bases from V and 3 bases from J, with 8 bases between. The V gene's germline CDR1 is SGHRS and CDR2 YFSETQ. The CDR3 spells CASRRGSNEKLFF. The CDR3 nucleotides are TGCGCCAGCAGAAGGGGGTCTAATGAAAAACTGTTTTTT.

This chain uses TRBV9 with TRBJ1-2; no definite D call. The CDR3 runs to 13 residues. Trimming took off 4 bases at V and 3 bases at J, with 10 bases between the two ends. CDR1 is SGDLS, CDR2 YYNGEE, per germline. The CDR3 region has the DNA TGTGCCAGCAGCTCTACAAAGGACTATGGCTACACCTTC. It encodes CASSSTKDYGYTF.

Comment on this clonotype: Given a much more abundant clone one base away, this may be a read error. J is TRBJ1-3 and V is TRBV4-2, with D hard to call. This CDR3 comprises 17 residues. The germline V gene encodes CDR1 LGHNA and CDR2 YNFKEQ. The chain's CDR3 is CATSQDKGGSSGNTIYF. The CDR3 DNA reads TGTGCCACCAGCCAAGATAAGGGAGGCAGCTCTGGAAACACCATATATTTT.

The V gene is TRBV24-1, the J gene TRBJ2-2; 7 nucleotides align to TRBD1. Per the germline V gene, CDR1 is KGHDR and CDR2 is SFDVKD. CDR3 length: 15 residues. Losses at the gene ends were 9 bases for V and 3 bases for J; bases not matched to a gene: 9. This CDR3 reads CATGAQGLDTGELFF. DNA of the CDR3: TGTGCCACCGGCGCACAGGGGTTGGACACCGGGGAGCTGTTTTTT.

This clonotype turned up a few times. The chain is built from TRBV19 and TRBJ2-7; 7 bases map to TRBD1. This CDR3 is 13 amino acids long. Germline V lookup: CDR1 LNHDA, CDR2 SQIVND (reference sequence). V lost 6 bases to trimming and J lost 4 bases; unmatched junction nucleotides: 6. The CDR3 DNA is TGTGCCAGTAGCCCGGGACAGTCATACGAGCAGTACTTC. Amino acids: CASSPGQSYEQYF.

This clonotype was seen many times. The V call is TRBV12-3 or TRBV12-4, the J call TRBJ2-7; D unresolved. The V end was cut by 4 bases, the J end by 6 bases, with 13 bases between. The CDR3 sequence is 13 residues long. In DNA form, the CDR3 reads TGTGCCAGCAGTTCCGCCTTCACGGGCGAGCAGTACTTC. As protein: CASSSAFTGEQYF.

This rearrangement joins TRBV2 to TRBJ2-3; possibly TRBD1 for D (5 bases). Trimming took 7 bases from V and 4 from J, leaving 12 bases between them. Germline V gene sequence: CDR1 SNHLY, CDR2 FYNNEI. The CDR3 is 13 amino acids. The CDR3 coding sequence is TGTGCCAGCACGAGGCAGGGCCCAGATACGCAGTATTTT. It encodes CASTRQGPDTQYF.

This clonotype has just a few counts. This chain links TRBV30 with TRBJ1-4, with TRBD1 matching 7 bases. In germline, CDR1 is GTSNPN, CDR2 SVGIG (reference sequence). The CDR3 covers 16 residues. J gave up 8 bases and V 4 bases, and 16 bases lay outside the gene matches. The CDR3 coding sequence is TGTGCCTGGACTCCGGCAGGGGGGCTGACCGGGGAAAAACTGTTTTTT. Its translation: CAWTPAGGLTGEKLFF.

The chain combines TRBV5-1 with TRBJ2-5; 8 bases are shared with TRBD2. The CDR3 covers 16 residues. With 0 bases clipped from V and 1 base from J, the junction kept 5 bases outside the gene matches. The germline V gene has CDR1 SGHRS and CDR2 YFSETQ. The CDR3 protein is CASSLDLRGVQETQYF. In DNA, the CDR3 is TGCGCCAGCAGCTTGGATCTGCGGGGGGTCCAAGAGACCCAGTACTTC.